This T cell receptor (beta chain) was observed in a study of T-cell reconstitution after alpha-beta-depleted transplantation in children. General study findings and limits: T-cell numbers and diversity, one year after transplant, stemmed largely from T cells that were newly produced. In patients about two months after transplant, alpha-beta T cells reportedly arose from several hundred expanded graft clones. Some patients showed high day-60 TCRbeta diversity, which derived from surviving recipient T cells and thymic progenitors.

Preparation of the TCRbeta library used unique molecular identifiers. MiXCR, applied by TCRdb to the PCR reads, yields one record per CDR3 protein. Of around 960,000 distinct CDR3 sequences in the sample, about 30% were seen once. This CDR3 is 15 amino acids long. V lost 1 base to trimming and J lost 3 bases; unmatched junction nucleotides: 5. Per the germline V gene, CDR1 is LGHDT and CDR2 is YNNKEL (reference sequence). Comments on this clonotype: Antigen: not known.

The origin of this receptor is a boy younger than two who had a stem cell transplant for SCID, so the T cells may come from the graft donor. The chain combines TRBV3-1 with TRBJ2-5; 7 nucleotides agree with TRBD1. The starting material was PBMCs, mostly from graft donor cells, obtained 360 days after TCRalphabeta/CD19-depleted stem cell transplant. The CDR3 DNA reads TGTGCCAGCAGCCAAGTGAGGCAGGGGGAAGAGACCCAGTACTTC. Its translation: CASSQVRQGEETQYF.